These 14 T cell receptor beta chains were sequenced from one sample in a study of blood T cell repertoires in COVID-19. The data were produced by immunoSEQ multiplex PCR, yet TCRdb's version contains in-frame clones alone and is incomplete. The sample records 300,000 to 400,000 clones, approximately 85% being singletons. What was sequenced was peripheral blood. The receptors originated from a human donor in a cohort sampled during active COVID-19.

The chain links TRBV11-1 to TRBJ2-7; 7 bases are a match to TRBD1. In germline, CDR1 is SGHAT, CDR2 FQDESV (reference sequence). The CDR3 runs to 14 residues. Trimming at V came to 8 bases and at J to 3 bases, leaving 10 bases not matched to a gene. This chain's CDR3 is CASGVKGAGYEQYF. CDR3 in DNA: TGTGCCAGCGGAGTCAAGGGGGCTGGCTACGAGCAGTACTTC.

This clone was counted a single time. V usage is TRBV5-6 and J usage is TRBJ1-4; no clear D gene. Germline V gene data show CDR1 as SGHDT and CDR2 as YYEEEE. Trimming removed 1 base at V and 7 bases at J, with 14 bases between. The CDR3 loop spans 15 amino acids. The CDR3 DNA reads as TGTGCCAGCAGCTTGCTCAGGTCGAGAAGTGAAAAACTGTTTTTT. Translation: CASSLLRSRSEKLFF.

V and J are TRBV7-2 and TRBJ2-7; D gene uncertain. Trimming shortened V by 6 bases and J by 2 bases, and 14 bases separated the two germline ends. Per the germline V gene, CDR1 is SGHTA and CDR2 is FQGNSA. This CDR3 contains 14 residues. Here the CDR3 reads CASSPEPNTYEQYF. The CDR3 DNA follows: TGTGCCAGCAGTCCGGAGCCGAATACCTACGAGCAGTACTTC.

The CDR3 DNA reads TGTGCCAGCAGCCGAGGACAGGGTAGCAATCAGCCCCAGCATTTT. It translates to CASSRGQGSNQPQHF. V is TRBV13 and J is TRBJ1-5; 8 bases line up with TRBD1. Germline values: CDR1 PRHDT, CDR2 FYEKMQ (reference sequence). The CDR3 runs 15 residues. The V gene end was trimmed by 5 bases and the J gene end by 0 bases; junction bases not matched to a gene: 3.

The chain has TRBV18 and TRBJ2-1; D is possibly TRBD2 (5 bases). The CDR3 covers 11 residues. V dropped 4 bases and J dropped 12 bases, with 10 bases sitting between them. Germline lookup yields CDR1 KGHSH and CDR2 LQKENI. The DNA for the CDR3 is TGTGCCAGCTCACTAGGAGCGGTGCAGTTCTTC. This encodes CASSLGAVQFF.

V and J are TRBV2 and TRBJ1-1; 7 bases agree with TRBD1. Germline CDR1 reads SNHLY; CDR2 reads FYNNEI. The V gene end was trimmed by 8 bases and the J gene end by 1 base; junction bases not matched to a gene: 10. CDR3 length: 15 amino acids. The CDR3 nucleotides are TGTGCCAGCGCTACAGGGGCCTTTTCGAACACTGAAGCTTTCTTT. As protein: CASATGAFSNTEAFF.

V usage is TRBV6-2 or TRBV6-3 and J usage is TRBJ2-5; 8 bases are shared with TRBD2. The CDR3 loop spans 15 amino acids. J lost 2 bases, V lost 5 bases, and 7 bases had no gene match. Germline V lookup: CDR1 MNHEY, CDR2 SVGEGT. The CDR3 sequence: CASSLTAGVQETQYF. CDR3 sequence (DNA): TGTGCCAGCAGTCTAACAGCGGGGGTGCAAGAGACCCAGTACTTC.

The chain has TRBV7-8 and TRBJ1-6; 8 bases are a match to TRBD1. In germline, CDR1 is SGHVS, CDR2 FQNEAQ. V lost 5 bases, J lost 13 bases, and 4 bases stayed unmatched. CDR3 length: 12 amino acids. The CDR3 region has the DNA TGTGCCAGCAGCGCCAGGGGGCAGCCCCTCCACTTT. Protein sequence: CASSARGQPLHF.

This chain uses TRBV12-5 with TRBJ2-1; a weak D match, TRBD2 (7 bases). Germline assignment: CDR1 LGHNT and CDR2 FRNRAP. CDR3 length: 13 amino acids. Trimming removed 6 bases from V and 7 bases from J, with 13 bases in between. DNA of the CDR3: TGTGCTAGTGGCAAGGGGGGGGGAAATGAGCAGTTCTTC. It specifies CASGKGGGNEQFF.

This chain joins TRBV30 and TRBJ2-2; 7 bases map to TRBD2. The CDR3 extends over 15 amino acids. The V and J ends lost 2 bases and 4 bases, in that order; junction bases with no gene match: 7. Germline loops: CDR1 GTSNPN, CDR2 SVGIG (reference sequence). As DNA, the CDR3 is TGTGCCTGGAGTTCTATAGGGACTACCACCGGGGAGCTGTTTTTT. Its translation: CAWSSIGTTTGELFF.

V usage is TRBV7-6 and J usage is TRBJ2-1; D not resolved. The V and J ends lost 2 bases and 0 bases respectively, with 8 bases between them. There are 15 residues in the CDR3. The V gene's germline CDR1 is SGHVS and CDR2 FNYEAQ. The CDR3 is CASSLSTRSYNEQFF. CDR3 DNA sequence: TGTGCCAGCAGCTTATCCACACGCTCCTACAATGAGCAGTTCTTC.

This chain uses TRBV7-9 with TRBJ2-1; 12 bases are a match to TRBD2. Germline loops: CDR1 SEHNR, CDR2 FQNEAQ (reference sequence). V dropped 5 bases and J dropped 5; count of bases not matched to a gene: 4. This CDR3 comprises 15 residues. The CDR3 DNA is TGTGCCAGCAGCCCTCTAGCGGGGGGGCACAATGAGCAGTTCTTC. Encoded protein: CASSPLAGGHNEQFF.

This chain uses TRBV2 with TRBJ1-2; D not resolved. The CDR3 has 15 amino acids. V was shortened by 3 bases and J by 4 bases, with 15 bases between the two germline ends. Germline lookup yields CDR1 SNHLY and CDR2 FYNNEI. CDR3 region: CASSDRVGAGYGYTF. DNA for the CDR3: TGTGCCAGCAGTGATCGGGTGGGAGCGGGCTATGGCTACACCTTC.

The CDR3 DNA follows: TGTGCCAGCAGCTTAGATCGGACAGGGCCCTACGGCTACACCTTC. Translating it yields CASSLDRTGPYGYTF. This chain links TRBV11-2 with TRBJ1-2, with 8 bases identical to TRBD1. Germline V gene lookup returns CDR1 SGHAT and CDR2 FQNNGV. This CDR3 has 15 amino acids. Germline trimming cut 0 bases from V and 8 bases from J; bases unmatched to any gene: 8.